Included here is one TCR beta chain sequence, with context. Sequencing used immunoSEQ multiplex PCR; TCRdb keeps in-frame clones, though not all of them. Altogether 75,000 to 85,000 clones are present, 90% to 95% being singletons, with the ten largest covering under 3%. This entry comes from a study of T cell changes during pregnancy in multiple sclerosis. There are 16 residues in the CDR3. The J segment lost 8 bases and the V segment lost 2 bases, leaving 8 bases of the junction unmatched. Germline V gives CDR1 MNHEY, CDR2 SVGAGI. This TCR was sampled from a female donor with multiple sclerosis, enrolled in a pregnancy study. The sequences come from peripheral blood, collected in the second trimester of pregnancy. The chain couples TRBV6-5 to TRBJ2-1; TRBD2 aligns across 11 bases. The CDR3 is CASSYSSSGGLDEQFF. CDR3 DNA sequence: TGTGCCAGCAGTTACAGTTCTAGCGGGGGGTTGGATGAGCAGTTCTTC.